What follows are 4 T cell receptor beta chains derived from one specimen sequenced in a study of T cell clones after liver transplantation. The method was immunoSEQ multiplex PCR; TCRdb's version includes in-frame clones alone and lacks a portion of them. The sample carries around 78,000 clones, over 65% recorded once. The material sequenced was CD4+ T cells from blood, taken at the 22-month timepoint. The source is a human patient who received a liver transplant. Some T cells may originate from the graft donor.

The chain recombines TRBV7-6 with TRBJ1-1; maybe TRBD1 (5 bases). CDR1 SGHVS and CDR2 FNYEAQ come from the germline V gene. Trimming took off 0 bases at V and 1 base at J, with 12 bases between the two ends. This CDR3 comprises 16 residues. DNA for the CDR3: TGTGCCAGCAGCTTAGCCCGGGTGGGGCCGAACACTGAAGCTTTCTTT. It is translated as CASSLARVGPNTEAFF.

The chain carries TRBV18 and TRBJ1-4; no firm D call. Between the trimmed V and J ends, which lost 6 bases and 8 bases, there was a span of 19 bases. CDR1 is KGHSH, CDR2 LQKENI, per germline. The CDR3 consists of 15 residues. The CDR3 sequence: CASSAGISDSEKLFF. The CDR3 DNA is TGTGCCAGCTCGGCCGGGATATCGGATTCGGAAAAACTGTTTTTT. The entire variable domain, with the rest obtained from reference TRBV18 and TRBJ1-4, is as follows: NAGVMQNPRHLVRRRGQEARLRCSPMKGHSHVYWYRQLPEEGLKFMVYLQKENIIDESGMPKERFSAEFPKEGPSILRIQQVVRGDSAAYFCASSAGISDSEKLFFGSGTQLSVL.

J is TRBJ2-5 and V is TRBV19; D is perhaps TRBD2 (6 bases). This CDR3 has 15 residues. Trimming stripped 3 bases from V and 5 bases from J, with 16 bases between. Germline values: CDR1 LNHDA, CDR2 SQIVND (reference sequence). The CDR3 region is CASSISLGAGETQYF. The CDR3 nucleotides read TGTGCCAGTAGTATTTCTCTAGGGGCGGGGGAGACCCAGTACTTC.

The V gene is TRBV29-1, the J gene TRBJ2-7; D is unresolved. The ends were cut back, 2 bases at V and 6 bases at J, with 14 bases in the middle. The CDR3 is made up of 13 amino acids. Germline V gene lookup returns CDR1 SQVTM and CDR2 ANQGSEA. This CDR3 is CSVEFVQSGEQYF. CDR3 in DNA: TGCAGCGTTGAATTTGTCCAGTCGGGCGAGCAGTACTTC.